The 11 T cell receptor beta chains presented below share a single source sample, sequenced in a study of shared clonotypes between healthy human individuals. Naive CD8 cells comprised CD45RO-negative, CCR7-positively selected cells, excluding terminally differentiated effector memory CD45RA+ cells. This table comes from immunoSEQ multiplex PCR, and its TCRdb copy is limited to in-frame clones, with some not included. This sample has around 2.1 million clones, with approximately 94% found just once. The sample comprised naive CD8+ T cells from PBMCs. The source is a man between 18 and 35 years old in good health. Some clones in this sample may be carry-over from other donors' samples.

This sequence joins TRBV4-1 and TRBJ2-7; the match to TRBD2 covers 7 bases. Germline assignment: CDR1 MGHRA and CDR2 YSYEKL. CDR3 length: 16 residues. J lost 6 bases, V lost 1 base, and 12 bases had no gene match. This chain's CDR3 is CASSQVDPTSLAEQYF. The CDR3 region has the DNA TGCGCCAGCAGCCAAGTGGACCCGACTAGCTTGGCCGAGCAGTACTTC.

The rearrangement links TRBV27 to TRBJ2-1; 14 bases align to TRBD2. The trim removed 4 bases at V and 2 bases at J, leaving 4 bases unmatched. This CDR3 is 17 amino acids long. The germline gives CDR1 MNHEY, CDR2 SMNVEV (reference sequence). The CDR3 DNA is TGTGCCAGCAGTTCGACTAGCGGGAGGGCCCCCTACAATGAGCAGTTCTTC. This translates into CASSSTSGRAPYNEQFF.

CDR3: CASSGSPGRARYNEQFF. Written as DNA, the CDR3 is TGTGCCAGCAGCGGAAGTCCGGGGAGAGCCCGATACAATGAGCAGTTCTTC. The rearrangement joins TRBV9 to TRBJ2-1; tentative D call: TRBD2 (5 bases). V was clipped by 3 bases and J by 4 bases, with 20 bases between them. CDR3 length: 17 residues. Per the germline V gene, CDR1 is SGDLS and CDR2 is YYNGEE.

The J gene is TRBJ2-2, the V gene TRBV9; weak D call: TRBD1 (5 bases). Germline CDR1 is SGDLS and CDR2 is YYNGEE. V dropped 1 base and J dropped 4 bases, with 8 bases sitting between them. The CDR3 sequence is 14 residues long. CDR3 nucleotides: TGTGCCAGCAGCGTACCGGACACCACCGGGGAGCTGTTTTTT. Translating gives CASSVPDTTGELFF.

This clone appeared once. This chain links TRBV7-3 with TRBJ2-3, with a weak D call TRBD1 (5 bases). V gave up 5 bases and J gave up 1 base, with 13 bases separating them. CDR1 and CDR2 from the germline V gene are SGHTA and FQGTGA. This CDR3 is built from 15 residues. This CDR3 reads CASSEGADRTDTQYF. As DNA, the CDR3 is TGTGCCAGCAGCGAAGGGGCAGACCGCACAGATACGCAGTATTTT.

The V gene is TRBV10-3, the J gene TRBJ1-1; perhaps TRBD1 as D (5 bases). The germline gives CDR1 ENHRY, CDR2 SYGVKD. Trimming removed 4 bases from V and 8 bases from J, with 17 bases in between. This CDR3 has 14 amino acids. Here the CDR3 reads CAISAPPGTREAFF. CDR3 sequence (DNA): TGTGCCATCAGTGCCCCCCCCGGGACGCGAGAAGCTTTCTTT.

The chain has TRBV6-1 and TRBJ2-1, with unresolved D. Germline CDR1 MNHNS, CDR2 SASEGT. This CDR3 comprises 13 residues. Trimming left V 2 bases short and J 13 bases short, with 15 bases between. The CDR3: CASSEWVWTNQFF. The DNA of the CDR3 is TGTGCCAGCAGTGAATGGGTGTGGACGAACCAGTTCTTC.

The genes are TRBV7-9 and TRBJ2-3; tentative D call: TRBD1 (6 bases). Germline V gene data show CDR1 as SEHNR and CDR2 as FQNEAQ (reference sequence). CDR3 length: 17 amino acids. Trimming cost V 5 bases and J 4 bases, with 22 bases left between them. The CDR3 DNA reads as TGTGCCAGCAGCGACTTAGTCACGGGCAGGGGACCAGATACGCAGTATTTT. Its translation is CASSDLVTGRGPDTQYF. Complete variable domain (other parts from reference TRBV7-9 and TRBJ2-3): DTGVSQNPRHKITKRGQNVTFRCDPISEHNRLYWYRQTLGQGPEFLTYFQNEAQLEKSRLLSDRFSAERPKGSFSTLEIQRTEQGDSAMYLCASSDLVTGRGPDTQYFGPGTRLTVL.

CDR3 in amino acids: CASSLRTAPNEQFF. The DNA for the CDR3 is TGTGCCAGCAGTTTACGGACTGCCCCCAATGAGCAGTTCTTC. This chain connects TRBV27 to TRBJ2-1; maybe TRBD2 (5 bases). This CDR3 has 14 amino acids. Trimming took off 2 bases at V and 6 bases at J, with 11 bases between the two ends. Per germline, CDR1 MNHEY and CDR2 SMNVEV (reference sequence).

This clone was seen only once. The J gene is TRBJ1-1, the V gene TRBV7-9, with 7 nucleotides matching TRBD1. Germline trimming cut 4 bases from V and 0 bases from J; bases unmatched to any gene: 8. The CDR3 sequence is 16 residues long. Germline assignment: CDR1 SEHNR and CDR2 FQNEAQ (reference sequence). The CDR3 protein is CASSSAPGQMNTEAFF. CDR3 nucleotide sequence: TGTGCCAGCAGCTCAGCACCGGGACAGATGAACACTGAAGCTTTCTTT.

On this clone itself: Within the sample, other DNA sequences also encode this same CDR3. V usage is TRBV5-6 and J usage is TRBJ2-7, with D possibly TRBD1 on 6 matching bases. In germline, CDR1 is SGHDT, CDR2 YYEEEE. V gave up 2 bases and J gave up 6 bases, with 12 bases separating them. The CDR3 has 13 amino acids. The CDR3 coding sequence is TGTGCCAGCAGCTTACAGGGATCTGGCGAGCAGTACTTC. Translated, it gives CASSLQGSGEQYF.